The 10 T cell receptor beta chains presented below share a single source sample, sequenced in a study of blood T cells in healthy people across ages. Alongside a J-beta primer mix, a sample-barcoded 5' primer served in a second PCR lasting about 6 to 12 cycles. TCRdb fed the 5' RACE reads into MiXCR, producing one record per CDR3 protein. Found here are around 1.5 million distinct CDR3 sequences, about 35% of them singletons; the top ten hold approximately 11%. The sequenced material came from blood. The source is a woman aged 25-40 years in good health.

This clonotype was seen at least ten times. The chain employs TRBV4-1 and TRBJ2-1; 9 positions match TRBD1. CDR3 size: 15 residues. Unmatched junction bases numbered 3, after V lost 3 bases and J lost 3 bases. Germline CDR1 is MGHRA and CDR2 is YSYEKL. CDR3 residues: CASSQPGQGYNEQFF. The CDR3 DNA reads TGCGCCAGCAGCCAGCCGGGACAGGGCTACAATGAGCAGTTCTTC.

The sample holds a few counts of this clonotype. The chain has TRBV18 and TRBJ2-5; D is uncertain. Germline lookup yields CDR1 KGHSH and CDR2 LQKENI. Trimming took off 5 bases at V and 1 base at J, with 5 bases between the two ends. The CDR3 length is 12 residues. CDR3 residues: CASSKPQETQYF. The CDR3 DNA reads TGTGCCAGCTCAAAGCCCCAAGAGACCCAGTACTTC.

There are a few counts of this clonotype. CDR3 in amino acids: CASSQERAGPQETQYF. CDR3 DNA sequence: TGCGCCAGCAGCCAAGAACGAGCGGGCCCTCAAGAGACCCAGTACTTC. This chain uses TRBV4-1 with TRBJ2-5, with a weak D call TRBD2 (6 bases). The V end lost 0 bases, the J end lost 2 bases, and 13 bases lay between the germline ends. Per germline, CDR1 MGHRA and CDR2 YSYEKL. CDR3 length: 16 residues.

In its sample, this clonotype was seen a few times. J is TRBJ1-2 and V is TRBV12-3 or TRBV12-4; possible D gene TRBD1, 6 bases. The V and J ends lost 7 bases and 8 bases respectively, with 26 bases between them. This CDR3 comprises 16 residues. The CDR3 DNA follows: TGTGCCAGCACCCTGATACCGGGACCGGGGGCTGGGGGCTACACCTTC. It translates to CASTLIPGPGAGGYTF.

CDR3 sequence reads: CASSLSTGREKLFF. The CDR3 DNA follows: TGTGCCAGCAGTTTATCTACAGGACGCGAAAAACTGTTTTTT. The chain carries TRBV27 and TRBJ1-4; TRBD1 might be the D (5 bases). CDR1 and CDR2 from the germline V gene are MNHEY and SMNVEV (reference sequence). This CDR3 spans 14 amino acids. Trimming took 0 bases from V and 8 from J, leaving 10 bases between them. Complete variable domain (other parts from reference TRBV27 and TRBJ1-4): EAQVTQNPRYLITVTGKKLTVTCSQNMNHEYMSWYRQDPGLGLRQIYYSMNVEVTDKGDVPEGYKVSRKEKRNFPLILESPSPNQTSLYFCASSLSTGREKLFFGSGTQLSVL.

The table lists this clonotype with a few counts. This chain joins TRBV5-4 and TRBJ1-1; possibly TRBD1 for D (5 bases). Deletions cut 0 bases from V and 0 bases from J, with 9 bases between. Germline-derived CDR1 and CDR2 are SGHNT and YYREEE (reference sequence). CDR3 length equals 15 residues. Written as DNA, the CDR3 is TGTGCCAGCAGCTTGGGAAGGGACCTGAACACTGAAGCTTTCTTT. Encoded protein: CASSLGRDLNTEAFF.

Worth noting for this clonotype: Germline is not matched at one junction end, which may reflect a read error. The V call is TRBV7-8, the J call TRBJ2-1; TRBD2 matches 11 bases. Germline CDR1 is SGHVS and CDR2 is FQNEAQ. CDR3 size: 15 residues. CDR3 sequence: CTSSLVAGGPHEQFF. The CDR3 DNA reads TGTACCAGCAGCTTAGTAGCGGGGGGGCCCCATGAGCAGTTCTTC.

The V and J genes are TRBV24-1 and TRBJ2-1; D tentatively fits TRBD1 or TRBD2 (5 bases each). V gave up 5 bases and J gave up 10 bases, with 17 bases separating them. CDR1 KGHDR and CDR2 SFDVKD come from the germline V gene. CDR3 length: 14 residues. The CDR3: CATSGDPRVPEQFF. The DNA of the CDR3 is TGTGCCACCAGTGGGGACCCCAGGGTTCCAGAGCAGTTCTTC.

This clonotype was seen a few times. The chain joins TRBV7-3 to TRBJ1-2, with D perhaps TRBD1 (5 bases). The germline V and J ends were trimmed by 0 bases and 10 bases, with 12 bases remaining between them. Germline CDR1 reads SGHTA; CDR2 reads FQGTGA. The CDR3 contains 13 residues. The CDR3 here is CASSLTFDSPYTF. DNA for the CDR3: TGTGCCAGCAGCTTAACGTTTGACAGCCCCTACACCTTC.

The chain joins TRBV5-1 to TRBJ1-2, with 9 bases fitting TRBD1. Germline V gives CDR1 SGHRS, CDR2 YFSETQ. V dropped 3 bases and J dropped 4; count of bases not matched to a gene: 7. The CDR3 is 15 residues long. The CDR3 spells CASSYSLDRGYGYTF. The DNA for the CDR3 is TGCGCCAGCAGCTATAGCCTGGACAGGGGCTATGGCTACACCTTC.